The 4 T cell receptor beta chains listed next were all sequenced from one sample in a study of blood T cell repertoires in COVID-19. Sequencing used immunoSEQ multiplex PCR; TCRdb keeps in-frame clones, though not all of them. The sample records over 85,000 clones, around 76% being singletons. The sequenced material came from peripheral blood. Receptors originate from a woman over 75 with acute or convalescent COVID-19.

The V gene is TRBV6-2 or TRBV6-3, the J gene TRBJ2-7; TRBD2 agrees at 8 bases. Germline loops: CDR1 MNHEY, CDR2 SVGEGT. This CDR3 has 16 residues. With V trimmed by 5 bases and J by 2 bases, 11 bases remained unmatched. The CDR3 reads CASSAAERGPTYEQYF. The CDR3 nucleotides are TGTGCCAGCAGTGCTGCGGAGCGGGGGCCTACCTACGAGCAGTACTTC.

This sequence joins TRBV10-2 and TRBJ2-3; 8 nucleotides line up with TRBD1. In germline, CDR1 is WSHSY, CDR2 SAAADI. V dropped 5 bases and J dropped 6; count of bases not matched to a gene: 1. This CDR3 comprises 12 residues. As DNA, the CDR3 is TGCGCCAGCAGTTCAGGGGGCGATACGCAGTATTTT. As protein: CASSSGGDTQYF.

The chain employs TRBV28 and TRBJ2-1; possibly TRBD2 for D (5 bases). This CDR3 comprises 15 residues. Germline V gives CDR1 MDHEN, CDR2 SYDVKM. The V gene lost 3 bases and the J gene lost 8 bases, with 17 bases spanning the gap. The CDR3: CASSFIGRVNDEQFF. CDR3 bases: TGTGCCAGCAGTTTTATAGGGCGGGTTAACGATGAGCAGTTCTTC.

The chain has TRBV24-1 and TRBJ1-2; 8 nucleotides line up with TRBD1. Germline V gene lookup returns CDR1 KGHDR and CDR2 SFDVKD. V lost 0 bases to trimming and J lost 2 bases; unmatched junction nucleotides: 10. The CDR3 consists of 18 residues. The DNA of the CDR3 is TGTGCCACCAGTGATTTGCAGGAGACAGGGGTTGAAAACTATGGCTACACCTTC. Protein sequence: CATSDLQETGVENYGYTF.